Shown below are 4 T cell receptor beta chains from a single sample sequenced in a study of OX40 agonist ivuxolimab in advanced cancers. Sequenced by immunoSEQ multiplex PCR; TCRdb stores in-frame clones only, minus some. The table records about 78,000 clones, roughly 92% of them present only once. Here the sequenced sample was CD4+ or CD8+ T cells sorted from blood, taken in a trial of the OX40 agonist ivuxolimab. Every receptor here comes from an adult with an advanced solid tumor such as melanoma, head and neck, liver or kidney cancer.

The chain couples TRBV2 to TRBJ2-3; 7 bases match TRBD1. The CDR3 extends over 13 amino acids. V was clipped by 0 bases and J by 13 bases; unmatched bases: 7. CDR1 and CDR2 from the germline V gene are SNHLY and FYNNEI. The CDR3 sequence is CASSEAERGREYF. CDR3 bases: TGTGCCAGCAGTGAAGCAGAAAGGGGGCGGGAGTATTTT.

The V and J genes are TRBV5-1 and TRBJ2-5; weak D call: TRBD2 (7 bases). Trimming removed 0 bases from V and 4 bases from J, with 13 bases in between. The CDR3 totals 15 residues. CDR1 is SGHRS, CDR2 YFSETQ, per germline. DNA for the CDR3: TGCGCCAGCAGCTTGGAGGGGGGGGGAGGAGAGACCCAGTACTTC. Translation gives CASSLEGGGGETQYF.

The chain employs TRBV30 and TRBJ2-3; TRBD2 matches 11 bases. V was pared by 2 bases and J by 10 bases, with 17 bases of the junction left unmatched. Germline CDR1 reads GTSNPN; CDR2 reads SVGIG (reference sequence). CDR3 length equals 17 residues. The CDR3 protein is CAWSLGGTSGRREAQYF. As DNA, the CDR3 is TGTGCCTGGAGTTTAGGGGGAACTAGCGGGAGACGTGAAGCGCAGTATTTT.

On this clone: Other DNA sequences within the sample encode an identical CDR3. CDR3 loop: CASTIDKGGREQYF. CDR3 coding DNA: TGTGCCAGCACCATAGACAAGGGGGGGCGGGAGCAGTACTTC. The rearrangement links TRBV7-2 to TRBJ2-7, with TRBD2 as a possible D gene (7 bases). V lost 7 bases to trimming and J lost 7 bases, with 20 bases between them. The V gene's germline CDR1 is SGHTA and CDR2 FQGNSA. The CDR3 contains 14 residues.